This is a list of T cell receptor beta chains from one sample in a study of cytomegalovirus exposure and HLA in healthy donors. Only in-frame clones appear in the TCRdb table, and some are missing; sequencing was by immunoSEQ multiplex PCR. The profile covers 250,000 to 300,000 clones, with about 86% appearing a single time and roughly 1% taken by the ten largest. Material for sequencing was PBMCs. The origin of the receptors is a young woman in good health and CMV-seronegative. Both conserved end residues are part of each CDR3. The order of the fields is clone size, V gene, D gene, CDR3 length, J gene, CDR3 DNA, CDR3 protein. D genes are given only for firm matches. The size entry is marked missing in some rows and otherwise reads once, few, many or a size class.

clone_size: -
v_call: TRBV6-5
d_call: -
cdr3_length: 14
j_call: TRBJ2-1
cdr3_nt: TGTGCCAGCAGTTACGACAGGATTAGCCATGAGCAGTTCTTC
cdr3_aa: CASSYDRISHEQFF

clone_size: -
v_call: TRBV5-4
d_call: TRBD1
cdr3_length: 17
j_call: TRBJ1-3
cdr3_nt: TGTGCCAGCACGCTAAGGACAGGGACAACCTCTGGAAACACCATATATTTT
cdr3_aa: CASTLRTGTTSGNTIYF

clone_size: -
v_call: TRBV2
d_call: TRBD1
cdr3_length: 14
j_call: TRBJ2-5
cdr3_nt: TGTGCCAGCACCGGAGAGGGGGCTTGGGAGACCCAGTACTTC
cdr3_aa: CASTGEGAWETQYF

clone_size: -
v_call: TRBV5-1
d_call: TRBD1
cdr3_length: 16
j_call: TRBJ2-2
cdr3_nt: TGCGCCAGCAGCTTAGGACAGGTACGAGACACCGGGGAGCTGTTTTTT
cdr3_aa: CASSLGQVRDTGELFF

clone_size: -
v_call: TRBV2
d_call: -
cdr3_length: 11
j_call: TRBJ2-7
cdr3_nt: TGTGCCAGCGCTCTCCTAGACGAGCAGTACTTC
cdr3_aa: CASALLDEQYF

clone_size: -
v_call: TRBV5-1
d_call: TRBD2
cdr3_length: 15
j_call: TRBJ2-3
cdr3_nt: TGCGCCAGCAGCTTGCGGCGGGGGGTCGCAGATACGCAGTATTTT
cdr3_aa: CASSLRRGVADTQYF

clone_size: -
v_call: TRBV6-1
d_call: -
cdr3_length: 14
j_call: TRBJ2-7
cdr3_nt: TGTGCCAGCAGTGAACAGGGGAGCTCCTACGAGCAGTACTTC
cdr3_aa: CASSEQGSSYEQYF

clone_size: -
v_call: TRBV14
d_call: TRBD1
cdr3_length: 13
j_call: TRBJ2-7
cdr3_nt: TGTGCCAGCAGCCAGGGGACAGCCTACGAGCAGTACTTC
cdr3_aa: CASSQGTAYEQYF

clone_size: -
v_call: TRBV6-4
d_call: -
cdr3_length: 12
j_call: TRBJ1-2
cdr3_nt: TGTGCCAGCAGTGACAGCTACTATGGCTACACCTTC
cdr3_aa: CASSDSYYGYTF

clone_size: -
v_call: TRBV4-1
d_call: -
cdr3_length: 16
j_call: TRBJ1-1
cdr3_nt: TGCGCCAGCAGCCAATACGAGGCGGCGACGAACACTGAAGCTTTCTTT
cdr3_aa: CASSQYEAATNTEAFF

clone_size: -
v_call: TRBV28
d_call: -
cdr3_length: 14
j_call: TRBJ1-1
cdr3_nt: TGTGCCAGCAGCCCTCTCGGTAGCAACACTGAAGCTTTCTTT
cdr3_aa: CASSPLGSNTEAFF

clone_size: -
v_call: TRBV28
d_call: -
cdr3_length: 14
j_call: TRBJ2-5
cdr3_nt: TGTGCCAGCAGTGTCACTTCGACACAAGAGACCCAGTACTTC
cdr3_aa: CASSVTSTQETQYF

clone_size: -
v_call: TRBV27
d_call: TRBD1
cdr3_length: 16
j_call: TRBJ2-5
cdr3_nt: TGTGCCAGCAGTACCGGACAGGGGACGGTCCAAGAGACCCAGTACTTC
cdr3_aa: CASSTGQGTVQETQYF

clone_size: once
v_call: TRBV28
d_call: -
cdr3_length: 15
j_call: TRBJ2-3
cdr3_nt: TGTGCCAGCCCCCCCAAACCGGGACAACCCAATACGCAGTATTTT
cdr3_aa: CASPPKPGQPNTQYF

clone_size: -
v_call: TRBV19
d_call: TRBD1
cdr3_length: 15
j_call: TRBJ1-2
cdr3_nt: TGTGCCAGTAGCCCAGACAGGGACGGAAGCTATGGCTACACCTTC
cdr3_aa: CASSPDRDGSYGYTF

clone_size: -
v_call: TRBV7-6
d_call: -
cdr3_length: 16
j_call: TRBJ1-1
cdr3_nt: TGTGCCAGCAGTTTCCCCCTTTCGGGGGTGAACACTGAAGCTTTCTTT
cdr3_aa: CASSFPLSGVNTEAFF

clone_size: -
v_call: TRBV27
d_call: -
cdr3_length: 16
j_call: TRBJ1-2
cdr3_nt: TGTGCCAGCAGTTTAAGCGGGGAGGGTATGAACTATGGCTACACCTTC
cdr3_aa: CASSLSGEGMNYGYTF

clone_size: few
v_call: TRBV5-1
d_call: -
cdr3_length: 12
j_call: TRBJ2-7
cdr3_nt: TGCGCCAGCAGCTTCGGGGTGGGGGAGCAGTACTTC
cdr3_aa: CASSFGVGEQYF

clone_size: -
v_call: TRBV4-1
d_call: -
cdr3_length: 19
j_call: TRBJ1-6
cdr3_nt: TGCGCCAGCAGCCCAGAGTTAATGACTCTGAGCTCCTATAATTCACCCCTCCACTTT
cdr3_aa: CASSPELMTLSSYNSPLHF

clone_size: -
v_call: TRBV11-2
d_call: -
cdr3_length: 14
j_call: TRBJ2-4
cdr3_nt: TGTGCCAGCAGCTTCGGGATGGCCAAAAACATTCAGTACTTC
cdr3_aa: CASSFGMAKNIQYF

clone_size: -
v_call: TRBV4-3
d_call: TRBD1
cdr3_length: 15
j_call: TRBJ1-2
cdr3_nt: TGCGCCAGCAGCCAAGGGGCAGGGGGCGTCTATGGCTACACCTTC
cdr3_aa: CASSQGAGGVYGYTF

clone_size: -
v_call: TRBV18
d_call: -
cdr3_length: 13
j_call: TRBJ2-7
cdr3_nt: TGTGCCAGCTCAGTACAGCTAACCTACGAGCAGTACTTC
cdr3_aa: CASSVQLTYEQYF

clone_size: -
v_call: TRBV4-1
d_call: -
cdr3_length: 14
j_call: TRBJ2-7
cdr3_nt: TGCGCCAGCAGCTCGGGACACACAGGGTACGAGCAGTACTTC
cdr3_aa: CASSSGHTGYEQYF

clone_size: -
v_call: TRBV5-1
d_call: TRBD1
cdr3_length: 14
j_call: TRBJ1-5
cdr3_nt: TGCGCCAGCAGCTTGGCGACAGGGGATCAGCCCCAGCATTTT
cdr3_aa: CASSLATGDQPQHF

clone_size: -
v_call: TRBV18
d_call: -
cdr3_length: 14
j_call: TRBJ2-7
cdr3_nt: TGTGCCAGCTCACCGAACCCAAGCGGCTACGAGCAGTACTTC
cdr3_aa: CASSPNPSGYEQYF

clone_size: many
v_call: TRBV11-3
d_call: -
cdr3_length: 15
j_call: TRBJ1-6
cdr3_nt: TGTGCCAGCAGCTTAGGGGACACACCTAATTCACCCCTCCACTTT
cdr3_aa: CASSLGDTPNSPLHF

clone_size: -
v_call: TRBV29-1
d_call: TRBD1
cdr3_length: 14
j_call: TRBJ1-2
cdr3_nt: TGCAGCGTTTCGTCCGGGACAGTCAATTATGGCTACACCTTC
cdr3_aa: CSVSSGTVNYGYTF

clone_size: once
v_call: TRBV29-1
d_call: -
cdr3_length: 12
j_call: TRBJ2-7
cdr3_nt: TGCAGCGTTCCGACAGGTCCGTACGAACAGTACTTC
cdr3_aa: CSVPTGPYEQYF

clone_size: -
v_call: TRBV5-6
d_call: -
cdr3_length: 17
j_call: TRBJ1-1
cdr3_nt: TGTGCCAGCAGCGATATTGGGGGGTCAGGACTTTACACTGAAGCTTTCTTT
cdr3_aa: CASSDIGGSGLYTEAFF

clone_size: -
v_call: TRBV6-1
d_call: -
cdr3_length: 12
j_call: TRBJ2-2
cdr3_nt: TGTGCCAGCAGGGCGGAGGCCGGGGAGCTGTTTTTT
cdr3_aa: CASRAEAGELFF

clone_size: -
v_call: TRBV5-4
d_call: TRBD2
cdr3_length: 15
j_call: TRBJ2-7
cdr3_nt: TGTGCCAGCAGCTTGGCGGGCGGGGGGGAGCGAGAGCAGTACTTC
cdr3_aa: CASSLAGGGEREQYF

clone_size: -
v_call: TRBV28
d_call: -
cdr3_length: 12
j_call: TRBJ2-1
cdr3_nt: TGTGCCAGCAGTTTAGAGTACAATGAGCAGTTCTTC
cdr3_aa: CASSLEYNEQFF

clone_size: -
v_call: TRBV5-6
d_call: TRBD2
cdr3_length: 16
j_call: TRBJ2-3
cdr3_nt: TGTGCCAGCAGCAGAAGACTAGCGGCAATGCGCGATACGCAGTATTTT
cdr3_aa: CASSRRLAAMRDTQYF

clone_size: -
v_call: TRBV9
d_call: TRBD1
cdr3_length: 15
j_call: TRBJ1-1
cdr3_nt: TGTGCCAGCAGCACAGGACAGGCCTCCAACACTGAAGCTTTCTTT
cdr3_aa: CASSTGQASNTEAFF

clone_size: -
v_call: TRBV9
d_call: -
cdr3_length: 16
j_call: TRBJ2-1
cdr3_nt: TGTGCCAGCAGCCCAGAGGCCCCCGGCCCCTACAATGAGCAGTTCTTC
cdr3_aa: CASSPEAPGPYNEQFF

clone_size: -
v_call: TRBV28
d_call: -
cdr3_length: 14
j_call: TRBJ2-5
cdr3_nt: TGTGCCAGCATACTAGGGGGGGGCATGGCGACCCAGTACTTC
cdr3_aa: CASILGGGMATQYF

clone_size: -
v_call: TRBV4-3
d_call: -
cdr3_length: 15
j_call: TRBJ2-7
cdr3_nt: TGCGCCAGCAGCCAAGTCGGAGCCAGTTTCTACGAGCAGTACTTC
cdr3_aa: CASSQVGASFYEQYF

clone_size: -
v_call: TRBV29-1
d_call: TRBD1
cdr3_length: 11
j_call: TRBJ2-7
cdr3_nt: TGCAGCGTTGGAGGGACAGGTCAGCAGTACTTC
cdr3_aa: CSVGGTGQQYF

clone_size: -
v_call: TRBV19
d_call: -
cdr3_length: 14
j_call: TRBJ2-7
cdr3_nt: TGTGCCAGTAGTATAGATCAGATGCCCTACGAGCAGTACTTC
cdr3_aa: CASSIDQMPYEQYF

clone_size: -
v_call: TRBV6-6
d_call: -
cdr3_length: 16
j_call: TRBJ2-7
cdr3_nt: TGTGCCAGCAGTTACGGCGCGGAGGGCCCGGTGGAAGAGCAGTACTTC
cdr3_aa: CASSYGAEGPVEEQYF

clone_size: many
v_call: TRBV6-6
d_call: TRBD1
cdr3_length: 15
j_call: TRBJ1-2
cdr3_nt: TGTGCCAGCAGTTATCTCCCTACAGGGGTTTATGGCTACACCTTC
cdr3_aa: CASSYLPTGVYGYTF

clone_size: -
v_call: TRBV11-3
d_call: -
cdr3_length: 13
j_call: TRBJ2-1
cdr3_nt: TGTGCCAGCAGCTTTGGGCTGGGGGGTGAGCAGTTCTTC
cdr3_aa: CASSFGLGGEQFF

clone_size: -
v_call: TRBV4-3
d_call: TRBD2
cdr3_length: 17
j_call: TRBJ2-1
cdr3_nt: TGCGCCAGCAGCCACCTGAGACTAGCGGGGCCCTACAATGAGCAGTTCTTC
cdr3_aa: CASSHLRLAGPYNEQFF

clone_size: -
v_call: TRBV25-1
d_call: TRBD2
cdr3_length: 16
j_call: TRBJ2-3
cdr3_nt: TGTGCCAGCAGTGATCCATCTAGCGGGGGGCCGGATACGCAGTATTTT
cdr3_aa: CASSDPSSGGPDTQYF

clone_size: -
v_call: TRBV2
d_call: TRBD2
cdr3_length: 14
j_call: TRBJ2-7
cdr3_nt: TGTGCCAGCAGTGGGACTAGCGGACTCTACGAGCAGTACTTC
cdr3_aa: CASSGTSGLYEQYF

clone_size: few
v_call: TRBV5-6
d_call: -
cdr3_length: 12
j_call: TRBJ1-2
cdr3_nt: TGTGCCAGCAGGTCAGTGGCCTATGGCTACACCTTC
cdr3_aa: CASRSVAYGYTF

clone_size: -
v_call: TRBV2
d_call: TRBD2
cdr3_length: 15
j_call: TRBJ2-3
cdr3_nt: TGTGCCAGCCGGCTGGGACTAGCGGGCACAGATACGCAGTATTTT
cdr3_aa: CASRLGLAGTDTQYF

clone_size: -
v_call: TRBV14
d_call: -
cdr3_length: 13
j_call: TRBJ1-5
cdr3_nt: TGTGCCAGCAGCCAGGGAGTGTATCAGCCCCAGCATTTT
cdr3_aa: CASSQGVYQPQHF

clone_size: -
v_call: TRBV10-3
d_call: TRBD2
cdr3_length: 16
j_call: TRBJ2-1
cdr3_nt: TGTGCCATCAGCGGCGGGCTAGCGGGTACCTACAATGAGCAGTTCTTC
cdr3_aa: CAISGGLAGTYNEQFF

clone_size: -
v_call: TRBV7-9
d_call: TRBD1
cdr3_length: 14
j_call: TRBJ2-7
cdr3_nt: TGTGCCAGCAGCTCTACCGGGACAGAGTACGAGCAGTACTTC
cdr3_aa: CASSSTGTEYEQYF

clone_size: -
v_call: TRBV10-2
d_call: -
cdr3_length: 13
j_call: TRBJ1-2
cdr3_nt: TGCGCCAGCACGCCCAGGGAAGACTATGGCTACACCTTC
cdr3_aa: CASTPREDYGYTF

clone_size: -
v_call: TRBV5-1
d_call: -
cdr3_length: 12
j_call: TRBJ1-1
cdr3_nt: TGCGCCAGCGGGGGGGATCGGACTGAAGCTTTCTTT
cdr3_aa: CASGGDRTEAFF

clone_size: -
v_call: TRBV25-1
d_call: -
cdr3_length: 15
j_call: TRBJ1-1
cdr3_nt: TGTGCCAGCAGTGGAGGACACCAGGGAGGCACTGAAGCTTTCTTT
cdr3_aa: CASSGGHQGGTEAFF

clone_size: -
v_call: TRBV7-2
d_call: -
cdr3_length: 17
j_call: TRBJ2-3
cdr3_nt: TGTGCCAGCAGCGCCCTGTTCGCGGGGCCGTACACAGATACGCAGTATTTT
cdr3_aa: CASSALFAGPYTDTQYF

clone_size: once
v_call: TRBV6-5
d_call: -
cdr3_length: 13
j_call: TRBJ1-2
cdr3_nt: TGTGCCAGCAGGCTCACAGGGATCTATGGCTACACCTTC
cdr3_aa: CASRLTGIYGYTF

clone_size: -
v_call: TRBV7-6
d_call: -
cdr3_length: 17
j_call: TRBJ1-5
cdr3_nt: TGTGCCAGCAGCTTAGCAGACAGGACAATTAGCAATCAGCCCCAGCATTTT
cdr3_aa: CASSLADRTISNQPQHF

clone_size: -
v_call: TRBV7-3
d_call: TRBD1
cdr3_length: 18
j_call: TRBJ1-5
cdr3_nt: TGTGCCAGCAGCTTGGCTGGGGCCCCACAGGGGCAGGATCAGCCCCAGCATTTT
cdr3_aa: CASSLAGAPQGQDQPQHF

clone_size: -
v_call: TRBV4-2
d_call: TRBD1
cdr3_length: 15
j_call: TRBJ1-2
cdr3_nt: TGTGCCAGCAGCCCGCGTGGACAGGGGGTTGATGGCTACACCTTC
cdr3_aa: CASSPRGQGVDGYTF

clone_size: -
v_call: TRBV5-1
d_call: -
cdr3_length: 13
j_call: TRBJ2-2
cdr3_nt: TGCGCCAGCAGCTTTAAGGGGGCCGGGGAGCTGTTTTTT
cdr3_aa: CASSFKGAGELFF